A selection of T cell receptor beta chains follows, all from one sample in a study of T cells in Graves' hyperthyroidism and ophthalmopathy. TCRdb re-called the multiplex PCR reads with MiXCR, one entry per CDR3 protein. Here the sample spans fewer than 450,000 distinct CDR3 sequences, roughly a sixth being singletons. The sequenced material came from blood. These receptors all stem from a woman under 40 with Graves' hyperthyroidism that later progressed to Graves' ophthalmopathy. The CDR3 runs from the conserved cysteine through the conserved F or W. Each record gives: D gene, clone size, V gene, J gene, CDR3 protein, CDR3 DNA. D genes are given only for firm matches. Size is stated for part of the rows, as once, few or many counts, or as a class when the clone is expanded.

TRBD2	few	TRBV5-1	TRBJ2-7	CASSLYSGFSYEQYF	TGCGCCAGCAGCTTGTATAGCGGGTTCTCCTACGAGCAGTACTTC
NA	many	TRBV29-1	TRBJ2-7	CSVQGTISYEQYF	TGCAGCGTACAGGGCACGATCTCCTACGAGCAGTACTTC
NA	many	TRBV29-1	TRBJ1-4	CSVRDEKLFF	TGCAGCGTACGGGATGAAAAACTGTTTTTT
NA	many	TRBV24-1	TRBJ2-2	CATSLPGELFF	TGTGCCACCAGTTTACCCGGGGAGCTGTTTTTT
TRBD2	few	TRBV20-1	TRBJ2-7	CSAGTASGISYEQYF	TGCAGTGCGGGTACCGCTAGCGGGATCTCCTACGAGCAGTACTTC
TRBD2	many	TRBV4-2	TRBJ2-1	CASSPTSRVENEQFF	TGTGCCAGCAGCCCGACTAGCCGGGTAGAAAATGAGCAGTTCTTC
TRBD1	many	TRBV6-1	TRBJ1-1	CASSIRQGWNTEAFF	TGTGCCAGCAGTATACGACAGGGCTGGAACACTGAAGCTTTCTTT
NA	few	TRBV19	TRBJ2-5	CASSTPPQETQYF	TGTGCCAGTAGTACCCCCCCGCAAGAGACCCAGTACTTC
TRBD2	many	TRBV11-2	TRBJ2-7	CASSLAASGFLTYEQYF	TGTGCCAGCAGCTTAGCCGCTAGCGGCTTCTTAACCTACGAGCAGTACTTC
NA	NA	TRBV5-1	TRBJ2-2	CASTGGGQHNTGELFF	TGCGCCAGCACCGGCGGAGGACAGCACAACACCGGGGAGCTGTTTTTT
TRBD2	few	TRBV4-2	TRBJ2-3	CASSPGGPTNSGDTQYF	TGTGCCAGCAGCCCGGGGGGACCTACTAACTCGGGAGATACGCAGTATTTT
NA	NA	TRBV2	TRBJ2-7	CASRESSYEQYF	TGTGCCAGCAGAGAGTCCAGCTACGAGCAGTACTTC
NA	few	TRBV28	TRBJ2-1	CASSSFPTRSRGRTPSGFYNEQFF	TGTGCCAGCAGTTCCTTCCCAACTCGATCCAGGGGTCGGACCCCGTCGGGGTTTTACAATGAGCAGTTCTTC
NA	many	TRBV6-1	TRBJ1-1	CASRPTAPNTEAFF	TGTGCCAGCAGGCCAACAGCCCCGAACACTGAAGCTTTCTTT
TRBD2	many	TRBV20-1	TRBJ2-1	CSARDLSGGNEQFF	TGCAGTGCTAGAGATTTGTCGGGGGGAAATGAGCAGTTCTTC
TRBD2	many	TRBV20-1	TRBJ2-1	CSAEREGPSEQFF	TGCAGTGCTGAACGGGAGGGCCCAAGTGAGCAGTTCTTC
NA	NA	TRBV27	TRBJ2-1	CASSFNRDSLVHEQFF	TGTGCCAGCAGTTTCAACCGGGACTCGCTTGTCCATGAGCAGTTCTTC
NA	many	TRBV2	TRBJ2-7	CASSAGQLYEQYF	TGTGCCAGCAGCGCGGGACAACTATACGAGCAGTACTTC
NA	many	TRBV12-3/TRBV12-4	TRBJ2-2	CASSSVSRSGELFF	TGTGCCAGCAGTTCGGTGTCGAGGTCCGGGGAGCTGTTTTTT
NA	NA	TRBV29-1	TRBJ1-1	CSVRGLWSEAFF	TGCAGCGTAAGGGGGTTGTGGAGTGAAGCTTTCTTT
TRBD1	many	TRBV19	TRBJ1-1	CASSVTGGGEAFF	TGTGCCAGTAGTGTCACAGGGGGCGGAGAAGCTTTCTTT
TRBD1	NA	TRBV5-1	TRBJ1-1	CASSPDRGGGQSEAFF	TGCGCCAGCAGCCCAGATCGGGGAGGGGGCCAGAGTGAAGCTTTCTTT
NA	few	TRBV20-1	TRBJ1-3	CSASGTRVGNTIYF	TGCAGTGCTTCGGGGACCAGGGTGGGAAACACCATATATTTT
TRBD1	many	TRBV28	TRBJ2-1	CASSPSTGPSYNEQFF	TGTGCCAGCAGCCCCTCGACAGGGCCCTCCTACAATGAGCAGTTCTTC
TRBD2	NA	TRBV5-1	TRBJ2-3	CASSFLSGGTDTQYF	TGCGCCAGCAGCTTCCTTAGCGGGGGTACAGATACGCAGTATTTT
NA	NA	TRBV20-1	TRBJ1-6	CSAPLVGQYNSPLHF	TGCAGTGCTCCTCTAGTGGGGCAATATAATTCACCCCTCCACTTT
TRBD1	many	TRBV18	TRBJ2-1	CASSRGLGDSSYNEQFF	TGTGCCAGCTCACGAGGGCTAGGGGACAGCTCCTACAATGAGCAGTTCTTC
NA	NA	TRBV9	TRBJ1-3	CASSPRLATSGNTIYF	TGTGCCAGCAGCCCCAGACTGGCGACCTCGGGAAACACCATATATTTT
TRBD1	many	TRBV6-2/TRBV6-3	TRBJ2-7	CASRWDRDYAYEQYF	TGTGCCAGCAGGTGGGACAGGGATTACGCCTACGAGCAGTACTTC
NA	NA	TRBV5-4	TRBJ2-1	CASSLGAGMVYNEQFF	TGTGCCAGCAGCTTGGGAGCAGGGATGGTCTACAATGAGCAGTTCTTC
NA	many	TRBV20-1	TRBJ2-4	CSVLGQNIQYF	TGCAGTGTTTTAGGGCAAAACATTCAGTACTTC
NA	NA	TRBV20-1	TRBJ1-1	CSARGAGTQAFF	TGCAGTGCTAGAGGGGCAGGGACTCAAGCTTTCTTT
NA	few	TRBV20-1	TRBJ1-2	CSAPRAGVSDYGYTF	TGCAGTGCCCCCAGGGCGGGGGTCTCTGACTATGGCTACACCTTC